A single sample gave rise to the 14 T cell receptor beta chains below, sequenced in a study of blood T cell repertoires in COVID-19. Data came from immunoSEQ multiplex PCR; TCRdb stores just in-frame clones and leaves some out. The data show 150,000 to 200,000 clones, about four fifths seen once. The sequenced sample consisted of peripheral blood. These receptors all come from a woman of 80 years or more with COVID-19, enrolled during active disease.

The CDR3 loop is CASSLAPGQLQGSSGNTIYF. The CDR3 DNA sequence: TGCGCCAGCAGCTTGGCACCTGGACAGCTCCAGGGGAGCTCTGGAAACACCATATATTTT. The V call is TRBV5-1, the J call TRBJ1-3, with D possibly matching TRBD1 (6 bases). CDR3 length equals 20 residues. Germline V gene lookup returns CDR1 SGHRS and CDR2 YFSETQ. Trimming took off 0 bases at V and 0 bases at J, with 22 bases between the two ends.

This chain joins TRBV27 and TRBJ1-6; 7 bases align to TRBD1. CDR3 length: 15 amino acids. V gave up 3 bases and J gave up 4 bases; unmatched junction bases: 3. Germline CDR1 MNHEY, CDR2 SMNVEV (reference sequence). The chain's CDR3 is CASSFSGGYNSPLHF. CDR3 DNA sequence: TGTGCCAGCAGTTTCTCAGGGGGATATAATTCACCCCTCCACTTT.

The gene calls are TRBV9 and TRBJ2-1; 11 bases agree with TRBD2. Germline CDR1 SGDLS, CDR2 YYNGEE. The CDR3 is 15 residues long. V was pared by 4 bases and J by 5 bases, with 5 bases of the junction left unmatched. The CDR3 sequence is CASSPGLAENNEQFF. The CDR3 DNA sequence: TGTGCCAGCAGCCCGGGACTAGCGGAGAACAATGAGCAGTTCTTC.

The chain joins TRBV29-1 to TRBJ2-1, with TRBD1 as a possible D gene (7 bases). V dropped 7 bases and J dropped 3 bases, with 16 bases sitting between them. From germline, CDR1 is SQVTM and CDR2 ANQGSEA. CDR3 length: 14 residues. The CDR3 DNA reads as TGCAGCGCCCTCACAGGGGAGGTCTACAATGAGCAGTTCTTC. It codes for CSALTGEVYNEQFF.

J is TRBJ2-5 and V is TRBV5-4; 10 bases map to TRBD2. The CDR3 is 15 residues long. J lost 2 bases, V lost 3 bases, and 4 bases had no gene match. Germline V gene sequence: CDR1 SGHNT, CDR2 YYREEE (reference sequence). CDR3 DNA: TGTGCCAGCAGCTGGAGGACTAGCGGACAAGAGACCCAGTACTTC. Protein product: CASSWRTSGQETQYF.

The rearrangement uses TRBV5-5 and TRBJ2-5; 9 nucleotides line up with TRBD2. CDR3 size: 19 residues. After removal of 4 bases from V and 5 bases from J, the junction contained 21 bases not matched to a gene. CDR1 is SGHKS, CDR2 YYEKEE, per germline (reference sequence). CDR3 DNA: TGTGCCAGCAGCGGATCTACCGAAGGCGGGAGGGCCCTCGGGGAGACCCAGTACTTC. As protein: CASSGSTEGGRALGETQYF.

V gene TRBV11-2 combines with J gene TRBJ2-7, with 11 positions matching TRBD2. V gave up 3 bases and J gave up 3 bases; unmatched junction bases: 4. CDR1 SGHAT and CDR2 FQNNGV come from the germline V gene. The CDR3 spans 15 residues. CDR3 amino acids: CASSLGLAGGYEQYF. CDR3 DNA: TGTGCCAGCAGCTTGGGTCTAGCGGGGGGCTACGAGCAGTACTTC.

The chain is built from TRBV4-1 and TRBJ2-5; D is unresolved. The CDR3 covers 15 residues. Trimming removed 4 bases from V and 1 base from J, with 13 bases in between. Germline CDR1 is MGHRA and CDR2 is YSYEKL. Here the CDR3 DNA reads TGCGCCAGCAGCCGAACTATCCAAATCCAAGAGACCCAGTACTTC. Translating gives CASSRTIQIQETQYF.

V and J are TRBV7-3 and TRBJ2-1; D is perhaps TRBD2 (7 bases). Germline CDR1 reads SGHTA; CDR2 reads FQGTGA. The CDR3 consists of 13 residues. The V end lost 5 bases, the J end lost 11 bases, and 16 bases lay between the germline ends. CDR3 loop: CASSALGGPKQFF. In DNA, the CDR3 is TGTGCCAGCAGCGCTCTCGGGGGGCCTAAGCAGTTCTTC.

V is TRBV4-1 and J is TRBJ1-2; 7 bases align to TRBD1. Germline loops: CDR1 MGHRA, CDR2 YSYEKL. The CDR3 loop spans 14 amino acids. J was trimmed by 5 bases and V by 3 bases; bases with no gene match: 6. The CDR3: CASSHIQGFYGYTF. The CDR3 DNA is TGCGCCAGCAGCCATATACAGGGGTTTTATGGCTACACCTTC.

This clone showed up just a few times. The V call is TRBV19, the J call TRBJ2-5; the match to TRBD1 covers 7 bases. This CDR3 is 15 amino acids long. The J segment lost 2 bases and the V segment lost 2 bases, leaving 5 bases of the junction unmatched. Per the germline V gene, CDR1 is LNHDA and CDR2 is SQIVND (reference sequence). The CDR3 is CASSISPTGQETQYF. CDR3 sequence (DNA): TGTGCCAGTAGTATATCCCCGACAGGGCAAGAGACCCAGTACTTC.

The chain couples TRBV5-1 to TRBJ1-6; possible D gene TRBD1, 5 bases. Looked up from germline, CDR1 is SGHRS and CDR2 is YFSETQ. This CDR3 has 13 amino acids. Trimming shortened V by 4 bases and J by 8 bases, and 10 bases separated the two germline ends. The CDR3 DNA follows: TGCGCCAGCAGCGACCCGGGGGATTCACCCCTCCACTTT. Residues: CASSDPGDSPLHF.

This sequence joins TRBV18 and TRBJ2-7; TRBD1 matches at 7 bases. Trimming at V came to 2 bases and at J to 3 bases, leaving 4 bases not matched to a gene. CDR3 length equals 14 residues. Looked up from germline, CDR1 is KGHSH and CDR2 is LQKENI. The CDR3 DNA reads as TGTGCCAGCTCACCATCGGGACAGCTCTACGAGCAGTACTTC. This sequence encodes CASSPSGQLYEQYF.

The chain carries TRBV24-1 and TRBJ1-1; D is uncertain. Germline V gives CDR1 KGHDR, CDR2 SFDVKD. The ends were cut back, 8 bases at V and 5 bases at J, with 14 bases in the middle. The CDR3 sequence is 13 residues long. CDR3 protein: CATTGGSGTEAFF. The CDR3 DNA follows: TGTGCCACCACGGGAGGGAGTGGGACTGAAGCTTTCTTT.